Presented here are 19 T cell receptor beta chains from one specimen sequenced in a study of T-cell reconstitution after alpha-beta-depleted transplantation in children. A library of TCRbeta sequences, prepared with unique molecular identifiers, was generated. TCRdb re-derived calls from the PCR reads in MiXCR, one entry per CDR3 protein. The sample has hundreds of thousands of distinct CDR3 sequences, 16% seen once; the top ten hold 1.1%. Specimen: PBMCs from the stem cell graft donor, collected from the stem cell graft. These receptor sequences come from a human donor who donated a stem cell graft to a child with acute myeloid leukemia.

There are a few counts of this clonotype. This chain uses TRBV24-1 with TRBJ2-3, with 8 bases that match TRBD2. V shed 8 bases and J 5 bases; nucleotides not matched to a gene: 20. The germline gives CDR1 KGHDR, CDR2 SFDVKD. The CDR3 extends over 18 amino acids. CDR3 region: CATKGRSGGQEGGDTQYF. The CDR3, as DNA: TGTGCCACCAAAGGTCGGAGCGGGGGCCAAGAGGGAGGAGATACGCAGTATTTT.

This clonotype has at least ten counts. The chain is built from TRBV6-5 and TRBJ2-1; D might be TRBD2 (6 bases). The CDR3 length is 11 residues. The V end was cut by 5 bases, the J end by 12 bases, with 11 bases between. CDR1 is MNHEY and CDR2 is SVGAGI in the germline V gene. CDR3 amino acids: CASSLGGGQFF. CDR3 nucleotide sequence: TGTGCCAGCAGTCTCGGGGGAGGGCAGTTCTTC.

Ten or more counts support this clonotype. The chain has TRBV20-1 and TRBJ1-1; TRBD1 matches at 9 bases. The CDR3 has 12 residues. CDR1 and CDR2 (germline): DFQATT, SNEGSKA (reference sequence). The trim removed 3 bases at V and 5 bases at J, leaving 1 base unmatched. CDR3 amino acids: CSARTGGTEAFF. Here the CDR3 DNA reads TGCAGTGCTAGGACAGGGGGGACTGAAGCTTTCTTT.

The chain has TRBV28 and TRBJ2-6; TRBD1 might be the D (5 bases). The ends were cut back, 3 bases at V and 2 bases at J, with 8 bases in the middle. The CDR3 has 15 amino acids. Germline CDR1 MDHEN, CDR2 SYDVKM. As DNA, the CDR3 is TGTGCCAGCAGTTTGATAGGGGCTGGGGCCAACGTCCTGACTTTC. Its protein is CASSLIGAGANVLTF.

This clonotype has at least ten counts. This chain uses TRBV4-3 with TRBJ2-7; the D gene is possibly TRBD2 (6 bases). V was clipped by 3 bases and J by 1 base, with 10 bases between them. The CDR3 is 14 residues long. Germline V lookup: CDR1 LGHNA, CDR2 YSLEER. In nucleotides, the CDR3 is TGCGCCAGCAGCCAGGGGACTCCTTCCTACGAGCAGTACTTC. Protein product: CASSQGTPSYEQYF.

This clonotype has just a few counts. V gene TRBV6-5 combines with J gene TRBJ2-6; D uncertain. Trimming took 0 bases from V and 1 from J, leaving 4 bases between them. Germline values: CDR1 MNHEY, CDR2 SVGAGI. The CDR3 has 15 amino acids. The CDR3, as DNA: TGTGCCAGCAGTTACTCTGAGTCTGGGGCCAACGTCCTGACTTTC. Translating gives CASSYSESGANVLTF.

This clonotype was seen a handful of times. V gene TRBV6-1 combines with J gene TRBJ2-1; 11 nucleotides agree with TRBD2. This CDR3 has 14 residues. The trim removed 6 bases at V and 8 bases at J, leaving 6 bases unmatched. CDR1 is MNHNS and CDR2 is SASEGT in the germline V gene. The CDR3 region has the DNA TGTGCCAGCAGCCACGCGACTAGCGGGGATGAGCAGTTCTTC. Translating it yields CASSHATSGDEQFF.

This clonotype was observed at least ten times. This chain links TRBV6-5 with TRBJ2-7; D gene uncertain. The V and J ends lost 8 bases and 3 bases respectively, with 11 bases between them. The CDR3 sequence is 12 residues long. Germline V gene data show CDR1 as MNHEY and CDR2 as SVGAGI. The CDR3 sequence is CASGISLYEQYV. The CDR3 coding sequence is TGTGCCAGCGGAATCTCCCTCTACGAGCAGTACGTC.

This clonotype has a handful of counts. This chain's CDR3 is CASSFRTGVVDQPQHF. The CDR3 nucleotides are TGTGCCAGCAGCTTTAGGACAGGGGTCGTGGATCAGCCCCAGCATTTT. The chain is built from TRBV5-6 and TRBJ1-5, with 9 nucleotides matching TRBD1. J lost 5 bases, V lost 2 bases, and 8 bases had no gene match. The CDR3 is 16 residues long. From germline, CDR1 is SGHDT and CDR2 YYEEEE.

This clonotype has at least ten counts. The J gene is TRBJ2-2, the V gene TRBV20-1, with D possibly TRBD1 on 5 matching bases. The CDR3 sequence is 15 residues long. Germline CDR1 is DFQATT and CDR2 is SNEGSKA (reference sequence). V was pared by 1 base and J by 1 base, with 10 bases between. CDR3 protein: CSARVLTGNTGELFF. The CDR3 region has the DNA TGCAGTGCTAGAGTTCTTACAGGGAACACCGGGGAGCTGTTTTTT.

DNA for the CDR3: TGTGCCAGCAGCCTGACGGAGAACACCGGGGAGCTGTTTTTT. Translating gives CASSLTENTGELFF. V usage is TRBV7-9 and J usage is TRBJ2-2, with D unresolved. Trimming pared 5 bases from V and 1 base from J, leaving 8 bases between. There are 14 residues in the CDR3. Germline V gene lookup returns CDR1 SEHNR and CDR2 FQNEAQ (reference sequence).

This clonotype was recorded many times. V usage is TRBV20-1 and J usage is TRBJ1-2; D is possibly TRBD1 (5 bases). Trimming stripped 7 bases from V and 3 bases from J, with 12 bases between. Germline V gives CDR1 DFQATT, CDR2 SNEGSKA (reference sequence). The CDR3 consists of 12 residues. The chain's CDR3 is CSGVGLDYGYTF. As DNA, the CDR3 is TGCAGTGGGGTGGGGCTAGACTATGGCTACACCTTC.

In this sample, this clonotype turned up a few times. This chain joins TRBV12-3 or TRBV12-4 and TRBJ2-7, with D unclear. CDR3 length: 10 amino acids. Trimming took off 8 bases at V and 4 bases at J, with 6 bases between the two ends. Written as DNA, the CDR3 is TGTGCCAGCGCTCTTTACGAGCAGTACTTC. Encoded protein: CASALYEQYF.

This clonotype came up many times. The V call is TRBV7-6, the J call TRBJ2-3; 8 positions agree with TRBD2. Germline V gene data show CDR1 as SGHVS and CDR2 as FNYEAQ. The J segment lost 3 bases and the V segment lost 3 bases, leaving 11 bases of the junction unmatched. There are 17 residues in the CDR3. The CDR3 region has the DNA TGTGCCAGCAGCTTCGAGGATAGCGGGGTCCTGACAGATACGCAGTATTTT. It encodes CASSFEDSGVLTDTQYF.

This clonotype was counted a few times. This CDR3 is CASSLILGNTIYF. Written as DNA, the CDR3 is TGTGCCAGCAGCTTGATACTGGGAAACACCATATATTTT. V gene TRBV7-2 combines with J gene TRBJ1-3; no reliable D call. V was trimmed by 3 bases and J by 4 bases, leaving 7 bases between them. The CDR3 is made up of 13 amino acids. Germline-derived CDR1 and CDR2 are SGHTA and FQGNSA.

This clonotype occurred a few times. DNA for the CDR3: TGTGCCAGCAGCTTCGCCGGGACAACTACCCACAATGAGCAGTTCTTC. Protein product: CASSFAGTTTHNEQFF. The chain couples TRBV9 to TRBJ2-1; D perhaps matches TRBD1 (6 bases). The CDR3 loop spans 16 amino acids. Between the trimmed V and J ends, which lost 4 bases and 5 bases, there was a span of 19 bases. Germline V gene lookup returns CDR1 SGDLS and CDR2 YYNGEE.

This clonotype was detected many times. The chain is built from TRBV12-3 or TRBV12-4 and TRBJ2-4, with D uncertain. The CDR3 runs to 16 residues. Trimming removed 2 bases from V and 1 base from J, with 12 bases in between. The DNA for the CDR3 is TGTGCCAGCAGTTTACCGTCGGATACCGCCAAAAACATTCAGTACTTC. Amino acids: CASSLPSDTAKNIQYF.

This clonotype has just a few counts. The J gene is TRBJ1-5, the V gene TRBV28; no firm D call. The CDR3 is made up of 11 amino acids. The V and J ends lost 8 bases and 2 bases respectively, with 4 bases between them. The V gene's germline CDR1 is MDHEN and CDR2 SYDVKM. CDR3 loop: CASAGNQPQHF. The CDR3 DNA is TGTGCCAGCGCCGGCAATCAGCCCCAGCATTTT.

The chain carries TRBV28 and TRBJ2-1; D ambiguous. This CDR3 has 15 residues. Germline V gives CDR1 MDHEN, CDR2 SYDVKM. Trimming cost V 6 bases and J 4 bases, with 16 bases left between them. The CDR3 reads CASSTVAQNYNEQFF. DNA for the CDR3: TGTGCCAGCAGCACGGTAGCCCAAAATTACAATGAGCAGTTCTTC.